The 7 T cell receptor beta chains reported below all come from one sample, sequenced in a study of shared clonotypes between healthy human individuals. Clones were sequenced by immunoSEQ multiplex PCR, and TCRdb holds only the in-frame ones, with some missing. The sample lists 1,500,000 or so clones; 98% to 99% were seen once. The material sequenced was naive CD4+ T cells sorted from blood. Subset denoted: CD45RA+ positively selected. These receptors originate from a man aged 25-45 years in good health.

CDR3 region: CASSLSFKRSLYNEQFF. The CDR3 DNA reads as TGTGCCAGCAGTTTATCCTTTAAAAGGAGTCTCTACAATGAGCAGTTCTTC. The rearrangement joins TRBV28 to TRBJ2-1; D is undetermined. Looked up from germline, CDR1 is MDHEN and CDR2 is SYDVKM. The length of the CDR3 is 17 residues. The V gene lost 1 base and the J gene lost 3 bases, with 16 bases spanning the gap. The full variable domain, its missing parts supplied by reference TRBV28 and TRBJ2-1, is DVKVTQSSRYLVKRTGEKVFLECVQDMDHENMFWYRQDPGLGLRLIYFSYDVKMKEKGDIPEGYSVSREKKERFSLILESASTNQTSMYLCASSLSFKRSLYNEQFFGPGTRLTVL.

The chain links TRBV6-1 to TRBJ1-1; TRBD1 matches at 7 bases. The V and J ends lost 6 bases and 7 bases, in that order; junction bases with no gene match: 14. Germline CDR1 MNHNS, CDR2 SASEGT. The CDR3 sequence is 15 residues long. The CDR3, as DNA: TGTGCCAGCAGCGAATATGGACAGGCCCGCAATGAAGCTTTCTTT. Translating it yields CASSEYGQARNEAFF.

This chain uses TRBV11-2 with TRBJ2-7; 7 bases map to TRBD1. J lost 0 bases, V lost 5 bases, and 7 bases had no gene match. CDR1 is SGHAT, CDR2 FQNNGV, per germline. The length of the CDR3 is 15 residues. The CDR3 sequence is CASSAYRGVSYEQYF. CDR3 bases: TGTGCCAGCAGCGCGTACAGGGGCGTCTCCTACGAGCAGTACTTC.

Details on this clone: The sample carries other DNA sequences with the same CDR3. The chain employs TRBV9 and TRBJ1-1, with 7 bases fitting TRBD1. CDR3 length: 14 amino acids. CDR1 is SGDLS and CDR2 is YYNGEE in the germline V gene. The V gene end was trimmed by 2 bases and the J gene end by 2 bases; junction bases not matched to a gene: 3. The CDR3: CASSVTGANTEAFF. CDR3 DNA: TGTGCCAGCAGCGTCACAGGGGCCAACACTGAAGCTTTCTTT.

This clone was detected only once. The chain uses TRBV7-2 and TRBJ1-2; 7 nucleotides line up with TRBD1. Germline values: CDR1 SGHTA, CDR2 FQGNSA. Losses at the gene ends were 5 bases for V and 3 bases for J; bases not matched to a gene: 12. The CDR3 has 16 amino acids. The CDR3 DNA reads TGTGCCAGCAGCGGACGACAGGGTTCTCCTCACTATGGCTACACCTTC. Its translation is CASSGRQGSPHYGYTF.

The V gene is TRBV7-9, the J gene TRBJ2-1; perhaps TRBD2 as D (6 bases). The CDR3 runs 15 residues. Germline V gene data show CDR1 as SEHNR and CDR2 as FQNEAQ (reference sequence). The V gene lost 5 bases and the J gene lost 6 bases, with 17 bases spanning the gap. CDR3 DNA: TGTGCCAGCAGCCGACGGGAGCTCGTCGGCAATGAGCAGTTCTTC. Amino acids: CASSRRELVGNEQFF.

The J gene is TRBJ2-6, the V gene TRBV18, with TRBD1 identical over 10 bases. J gave up 0 bases and V 5 bases, and 7 bases lay outside the gene matches. CDR1 KGHSH and CDR2 LQKENI come from the germline V gene. This CDR3 contains 18 residues. CDR3 loop: CASSTGTGDPSGANVLTF. In DNA, the CDR3 is TGTGCCAGCTCAACGGGGACAGGGGATCCCTCTGGGGCCAACGTCCTGACTTTC.